The clone carrying this T cell receptor beta chain appeared once. This sample stems from a study of blood T cell repertoires in COVID-19. Study at large: The United States, Italy and Spain provided the acute and convalescent COVID-19 samples.

In the original workflow: The assay estimated nucleated cells by amplifying reference gene primers. Clones were sequenced by immunoSEQ multiplex PCR, and TCRdb holds only the in-frame ones, with some missing. The DNA gave D and trimming, while V, J and clone size come from that table. The sample lists about 110,000 clones, 70% to 75% occurring once. The CDR3 runs to 14 residues. Germline values: CDR1 SGHTA, CDR2 FQGTGA. J lost 4 bases, V lost 4 bases, and 5 bases had no gene match. This receptor was identified in a human donor with acute or convalescent COVID-19. The donor label of this sample is uncertain. The chain combines TRBV7-3 with TRBJ2-5; 8 bases fit TRBD2. Material: peripheral blood. The CDR3 protein is CASSSGGAGETQYF. CDR3 bases: TGTGCCAGCAGCTCCGGGGGGGCCGGAGAGACCCAGTACTTC.